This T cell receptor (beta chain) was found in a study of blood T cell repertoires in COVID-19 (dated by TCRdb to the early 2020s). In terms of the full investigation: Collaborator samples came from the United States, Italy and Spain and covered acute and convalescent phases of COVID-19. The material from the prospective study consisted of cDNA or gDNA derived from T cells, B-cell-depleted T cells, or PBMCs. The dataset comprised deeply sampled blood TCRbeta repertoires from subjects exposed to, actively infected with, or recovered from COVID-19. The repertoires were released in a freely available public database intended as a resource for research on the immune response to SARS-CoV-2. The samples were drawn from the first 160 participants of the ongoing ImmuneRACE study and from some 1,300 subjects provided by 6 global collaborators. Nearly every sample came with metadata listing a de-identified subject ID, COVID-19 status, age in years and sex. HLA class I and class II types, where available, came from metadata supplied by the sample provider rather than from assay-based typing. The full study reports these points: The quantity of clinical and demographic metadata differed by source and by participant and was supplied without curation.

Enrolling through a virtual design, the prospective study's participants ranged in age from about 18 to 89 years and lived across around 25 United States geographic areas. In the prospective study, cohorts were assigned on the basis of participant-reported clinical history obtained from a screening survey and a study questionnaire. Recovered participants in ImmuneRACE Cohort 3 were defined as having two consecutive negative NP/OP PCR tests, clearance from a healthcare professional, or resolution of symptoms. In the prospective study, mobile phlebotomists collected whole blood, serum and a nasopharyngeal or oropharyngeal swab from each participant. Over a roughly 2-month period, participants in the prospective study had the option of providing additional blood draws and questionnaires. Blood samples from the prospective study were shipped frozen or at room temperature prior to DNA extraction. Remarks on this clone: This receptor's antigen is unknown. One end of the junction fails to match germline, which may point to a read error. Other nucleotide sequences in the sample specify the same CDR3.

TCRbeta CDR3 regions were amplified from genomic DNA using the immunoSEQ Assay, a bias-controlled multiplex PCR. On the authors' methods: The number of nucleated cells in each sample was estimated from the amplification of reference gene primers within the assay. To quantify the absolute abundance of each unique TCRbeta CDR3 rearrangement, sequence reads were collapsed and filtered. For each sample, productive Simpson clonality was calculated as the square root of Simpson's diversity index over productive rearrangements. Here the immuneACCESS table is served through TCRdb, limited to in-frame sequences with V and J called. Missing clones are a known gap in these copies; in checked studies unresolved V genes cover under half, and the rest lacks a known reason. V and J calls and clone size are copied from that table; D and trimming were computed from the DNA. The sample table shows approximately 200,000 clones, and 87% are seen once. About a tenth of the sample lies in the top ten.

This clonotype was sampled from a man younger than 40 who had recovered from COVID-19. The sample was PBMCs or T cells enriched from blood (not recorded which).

The CDR3 protein sequence reads: CASSELRSTEAFF. The DNA sequence reads TGTGCCAGCAGCGAATTACGGAGCACTGAAGCCTTCTTT. Here the chain combines TRBV5-5 and TRBJ1-1, with the D gene too uncertain to name. The CDR3, from cysteine to phenylalanine, totals 13 residues. The DNA shown is the 39-base CDR3, in frame from base 1. The germline V gene (reference sequence) sets CDR1 to SGHKS and CDR2 to YYEKEE.